A selection of T cell receptor beta chains follows, all from one sample in a study of Ad26.COV2.S vaccination and SARS-CoV-2 variants. Some clones are missing from TCRdb's copy, which holds only in-frame ones; the method was immunoSEQ multiplex PCR. The table lists about 350,000 clones, about 91% of them singletons. Material: peripheral blood, obtained after recovery from COVID-19. Receptors were obtained from a human donor who had recovered from COVID-19. The CDR3 runs from the conserved cysteine through the conserved F or W. The D gene is left open where the match is weak. The size field is filled for only some rows; it gives once, few, many or a size class.

j_call	d_call	clone_size	v_call	cdr3_aa	cdr3_nt
TRBJ2-7	TRBD1	.	TRBV27	CASSSRDRRSYEQYF	TGTGCCAGCAGTTCCCGGGACAGGCGTTCCTACGAGCAGTACTTC
TRBJ1-4	.	.	TRBV5-6	CASSWAATNEKLFF	TGTGCCAGCAGCTGGGCCGCAACTAATGAAAAACTGTTTTTT
TRBJ2-5	.	once	TRBV7-9	CASSLALRQGRLQETQYF	TGTGCCAGCAGCTTAGCGTTGCGGCAGGGGAGATTACAAGAGACCCAGTACTTC
TRBJ1-2	TRBD1	.	TRBV12-5	CASGLAGTGGSLDGYTF	TGTGCTAGTGGTTTGGCCGGGACAGGGGGAAGCCTGGATGGCTACACCTTC
TRBJ2-3	TRBD2	.	TRBV5-5	CASSLDFQRGAPSTDTQYF	TGTGCCAGCAGCTTGGATTTCCAGCGGGGAGCCCCTAGCACAGATACGCAGTATTTT
TRBJ1-1	.	.	TRBV19	CASSIDEWGTEAFF	TGTGCCAGTAGTATAGATGAGTGGGGTACCGAAGCTTTCTTT
TRBJ2-1	TRBD2	once	TRBV19	CASIATSGGKTYNEQFF	TGTGCCAGTATCGCGACTAGCGGGGGGAAAACCTACAATGAGCAGTTCTTC
TRBJ2-7	.	.	TRBV7-3	CASSPSGRGPYEQYF	TGTGCCAGCAGCCCATCTGGGCGGGGGCCCTACGAGCAGTACTTC
TRBJ2-5	TRBD1	.	TRBV4-1	CASSQYPAPVRQGKETQYF	TGCGCCAGCAGCCAATATCCTGCCCCGGTGAGACAGGGTAAAGAGACCCAGTACTTC
TRBJ2-1	.	.	TRBV5-1	CASSLVRGPINEQFF	TGCGCCAGCAGCTTGGTCCGGGGGCCGATTAATGAGCAGTTCTTC
TRBJ1-1	.	.	TRBV7-2	CASSLRWVGTEAFF	TGTGCCAGCAGCCTTAGATGGGTGGGCACTGAAGCTTTCTTT
TRBJ1-2	.	.	TRBV2	CASGQRSGYGYTF	TGTGCCAGTGGACAGCGGTCGGGGTATGGCTACACCTTC
TRBJ2-1	TRBD1	once	TRBV29-1	CSHSLRTGYNEQFF	TGCAGCCACAGCTTAAGGACAGGGTACAATGAGCAGTTCTTC
TRBJ2-5	TRBD2	.	TRBV5-1	CASSLETSGETQYF	TGCGCCAGCAGCTTGGAGACTAGCGGAGAGACCCAGTACTTC
TRBJ1-5	.	.	TRBV7-9	CASSDRGVGQPQHF	TGTGCCAGCAGCGACCGAGGAGTCGGGCAGCCCCAGCATTTT
TRBJ2-3	.	.	TRBV12-3/TRBV12-4	CASSLGDTQYF	TGTGCCAGCAGTTTAGGGGATACGCAGTATTTT
TRBJ2-1	.	.	TRBV2	CASSEVRQAYNEQFF	TGTGCCAGCAGTGAAGTTCGACAGGCCTACAATGAGCAGTTCTTC
TRBJ1-5	TRBD1	.	TRBV6-4	CASSPRTGHQPQHF	TGTGCCAGCAGCCCGCGGACAGGGCATCAGCCCCAGCATTTT
TRBJ1-5	.	.	TRBV19	CASRSINQPQHF	TGTGCCAGTAGGTCGATCAATCAGCCCCAGCATTTT
TRBJ1-2	TRBD1	.	TRBV10-3	CAISEKAGGGAGYTF	TGTGCCATCAGTGAAAAGGCAGGGGGCGGGGCTGGCTACACCTTC
TRBJ2-1	.	.	TRBV3-1/TRBV3-2	CASSQEAGGEQFF	TGTGCCAGCAGCCAAGAAGCAGGTGGTGAGCAGTTCTTC
TRBJ1-5	TRBD1	.	TRBV6-5	CASSATQGGQPQHF	TGTGCCAGCAGCGCCACACAGGGGGGTCAGCCCCAGCATTTT
TRBJ2-7	TRBD2	.	TRBV5-4	CASSYGLAGAVDYEQYF	TGTGCCAGCAGCTACGGACTAGCGGGGGCCGTCGACTACGAGCAGTACTTC
TRBJ2-2	TRBD2	.	TRBV5-8	CASSLGLAGPTGELFF	TGTGCCAGCAGCTTGGGACTAGCGGGGCCTACCGGGGAGCTGTTTTTT
TRBJ1-2	.	.	TRBV28	CASSPLPGADGYTF	TGTGCCAGCAGTCCCCTCCCAGGGGCTGATGGCTACACCTTC
TRBJ2-1	TRBD1	.	TRBV6-7	CASSYSGTGSNEQFF	TGTGCCAGCAGTTACTCCGGGACAGGGTCTAATGAGCAGTTCTTC
TRBJ1-1	.	.	TRBV5-6	CASSLMTENTEAFF	TGTGCCAGCAGCTTGATGACAGAGAACACTGAAGCTTTCTTT
TRBJ1-4	.	.	TRBV5-1	CASSRGGVGIEEKLFF	TGCGCCAGCAGCAGAGGTGGGGTCGGTATAGAAGAAAAACTGTTTTTT
TRBJ1-1	.	.	TRBV19	CASSMEGRGEAFF	TGTGCCAGTAGTATGGAGGGGCGGGGTGAAGCTTTCTTT
TRBJ1-5	.	.	TRBV12-5	CASGLMQVDQPQHF	TGTGCTAGTGGTTTGATGCAGGTGGATCAGCCCCAGCATTTT
TRBJ2-3	.	.	TRBV5-1	CASSLVGGVTDTQYF	TGCGCCAGCAGCTTGGTAGGGGGGGTCACAGATACGCAGTATTTT
TRBJ1-2	.	.	TRBV19	CASNDGGASNYGYTF	TGTGCCAGTAACGACGGGGGGGCTTCTAACTATGGCTACACCTTC
TRBJ1-3	.	.	TRBV9	CASSVGEGPTLSGNTIYF	TGTGCCAGCAGCGTAGGGGAGGGGCCCACTCTTTCTGGAAACACCATATATTTT
TRBJ2-1	TRBD1	.	TRBV19	CASSPLSVGHRGNEQFF	TGTGCCAGTAGTCCTTTATCCGTTGGTCACAGGGGTAATGAGCAGTTCTTC
TRBJ1-1	TRBD1	.	TRBV5-6	CASSPDRGLNTEAFF	TGTGCCAGCAGCCCTGACAGGGGATTGAACACTGAAGCTTTCTTT
TRBJ2-7	TRBD2	.	TRBV2	CATQSTGTSGYEQYF	TGTGCCACCCAGTCGACCGGGACTAGCGGCTACGAGCAGTACTTC
TRBJ1-2	TRBD1	.	TRBV7-9	CASSLNLGQGPSNYGYTF	TGTGCCAGCAGCTTAAATCTGGGACAGGGCCCGTCTAACTATGGCTACACCTTC
TRBJ2-2	TRBD1	once	TRBV15	CATSRDRGSGELFF	TGTGCCACCAGCAGGGACAGGGGGTCCGGGGAGCTGTTTTTT
TRBJ1-1	TRBD1	.	TRBV7-2	CASGGQENTEAFF	TGTGCCAGCGGGGGACAGGAGAACACTGAAGCTTTCTTT
TRBJ1-3	.	.	TRBV18	CASSETGGVTGNTIYF	TGTGCCAGCTCTGAGACGGGGGGAGTAACTGGAAACACCATATATTTT
TRBJ1-1	.	.	TRBV2	CASSGTGSHTEAFF	TGTGCCAGCAGTGGTACAGGGTCGCACACTGAAGCTTTCTTT
TRBJ1-5	.	.	TRBV2	CASSGTRNQPQHF	TGTGCCAGCAGCGGGACTCGCAATCAGCCCCAGCATTTT
TRBJ1-2	.	few	TRBV19	CASRVLAGTDGYTF	TGTGCCAGTAGGGTCCTTGCAGGTACCGATGGCTACACCTTC
TRBJ1-6	.	.	TRBV7-9	CASSLASGSPLHF	TGTGCCAGCAGCTTAGCATCGGGGTCACCCCTCCACTTT
TRBJ1-1	TRBD1	.	TRBV12-3/TRBV12-4	CASSPTGASEAFF	TGTGCCAGCAGTCCCACAGGGGCTTCTGAAGCTTTCTTT
TRBJ2-7	TRBD2	.	TRBV10-3	CAISVASSGGAYEQYF	TGTGCCATCAGTGTCGCCTCTAGCGGGGGGGCCTACGAGCAGTACTTC
TRBJ1-5	.	.	TRBV27	CASSLAPNRGFGNQPQHF	TGTGCCAGCAGTTTAGCCCCGAATAGGGGGTTTGGCAATCAGCCCCAGCATTTT
TRBJ2-7	.	.	TRBV2	CASSEEAGSAYEQYF	TGTGCCAGCAGTGAAGAAGCTGGTTCGGCCTACGAGCAGTACTTC
TRBJ2-7	.	.	TRBV27	CASSRSDSYEQYF	TGTGCCAGCAGTCGGTCCGACAGCTACGAGCAGTACTTC